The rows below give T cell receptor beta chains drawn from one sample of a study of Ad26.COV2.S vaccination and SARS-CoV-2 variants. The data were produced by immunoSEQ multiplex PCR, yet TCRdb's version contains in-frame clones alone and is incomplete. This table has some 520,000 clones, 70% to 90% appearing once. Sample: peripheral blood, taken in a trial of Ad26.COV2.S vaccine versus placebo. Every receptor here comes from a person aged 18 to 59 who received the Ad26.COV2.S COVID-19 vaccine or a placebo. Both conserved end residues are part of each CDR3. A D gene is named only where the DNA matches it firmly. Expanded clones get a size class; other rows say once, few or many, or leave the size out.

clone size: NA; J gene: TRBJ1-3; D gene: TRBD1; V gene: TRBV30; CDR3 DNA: TGTGCCTGGAGTGCGACAGGGAACACCATATATTTT; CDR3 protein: CAWSATGNTIYF
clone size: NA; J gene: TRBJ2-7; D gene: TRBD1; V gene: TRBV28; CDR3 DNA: TGTGCCAGCAGTTCCCCAAGGTGGGGACAGGCGGGGTACGAGCAGTACTTC; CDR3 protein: CASSSPRWGQAGYEQYF
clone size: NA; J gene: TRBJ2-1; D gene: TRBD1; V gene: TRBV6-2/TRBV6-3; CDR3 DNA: TGTGCCAGCAGTACCTCAGACAGGGCAGGGTACAATGAGCAGTTCTTC; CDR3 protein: CASSTSDRAGYNEQFF
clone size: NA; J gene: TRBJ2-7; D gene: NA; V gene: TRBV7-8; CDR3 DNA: TGTGCCAGCAGCCTTACCCAGGGGCCCTCCTACGAGCAGTACTTC; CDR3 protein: CASSLTQGPSYEQYF
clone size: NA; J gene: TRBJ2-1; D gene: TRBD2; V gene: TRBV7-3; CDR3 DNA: TGTGCCAGCAGCCATCGACTAGCGGGAGCGGGCGATGAGCAGTTCTTC; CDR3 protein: CASSHRLAGAGDEQFF
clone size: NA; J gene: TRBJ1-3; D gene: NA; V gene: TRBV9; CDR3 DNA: TGTGCCAGCAGCGTAGGGGGACCTCACTCTGGAAACACCATATATTTT; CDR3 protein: CASSVGGPHSGNTIYF
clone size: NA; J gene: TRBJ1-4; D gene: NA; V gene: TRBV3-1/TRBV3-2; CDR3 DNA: TGTGCCAGCAGCTCGCGTCTTGAGGGGGAAAAACTGTTTTTT; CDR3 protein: CASSSRLEGEKLFF
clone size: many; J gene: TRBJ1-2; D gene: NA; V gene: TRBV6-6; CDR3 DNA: TGTGCCAGCACCCATCGGGGGTCCGGCTACACCTTC; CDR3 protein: CASTHRGSGYTF
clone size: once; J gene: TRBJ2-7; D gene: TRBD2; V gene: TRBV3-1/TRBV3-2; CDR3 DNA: TGTGCCAGCAGCCAACAAGCGGGAGGCTACGAGCAGTACTTC; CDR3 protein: CASSQQAGGYEQYF
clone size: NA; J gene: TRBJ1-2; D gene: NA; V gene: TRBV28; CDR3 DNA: TGTGCCAGCAGTTTTGAGGGTTTGGGTGGCTACACCTTC; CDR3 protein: CASSFEGLGGYTF
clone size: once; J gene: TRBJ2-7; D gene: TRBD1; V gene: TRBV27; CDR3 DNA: TGTGCCAGCAGTCTACGGACAGGGGGGGGGTACGAGCAGTACTTC; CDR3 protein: CASSLRTGGGYEQYF
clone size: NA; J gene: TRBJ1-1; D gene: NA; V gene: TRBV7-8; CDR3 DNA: TGTGCCAGCAGACCCCCAGGGGAAATCATAAACACTGAAGCTTTCTTT; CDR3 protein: CASRPPGEIINTEAFF
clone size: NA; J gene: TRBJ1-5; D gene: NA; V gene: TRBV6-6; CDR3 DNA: TGTGCCAGCAGTTCTGGACAGATTAGCAATCAGCCCCAGCATTTT; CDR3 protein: CASSSGQISNQPQHF
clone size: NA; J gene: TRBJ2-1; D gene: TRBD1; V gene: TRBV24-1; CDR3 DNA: TGTGCCACCAGTGAACTGACAGGGCATGAGCAGTTCTTC; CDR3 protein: CATSELTGHEQFF
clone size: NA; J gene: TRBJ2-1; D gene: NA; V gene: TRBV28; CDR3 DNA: TGTGCCAGCAGTTTACGTAGCTCCTACAATGAGCAGTTCTTC; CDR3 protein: CASSLRSSYNEQFF
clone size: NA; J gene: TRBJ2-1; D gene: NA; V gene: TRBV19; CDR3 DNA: TGTGCGGCAGGAGTAGGGTACAATGAGCAGTTCTTC; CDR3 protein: CAAGVGYNEQFF
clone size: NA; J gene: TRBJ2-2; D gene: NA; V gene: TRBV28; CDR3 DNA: TGTGCCAGCAAAGACGCCGGGGAGCTGTTTTTT; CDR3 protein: CASKDAGELFF
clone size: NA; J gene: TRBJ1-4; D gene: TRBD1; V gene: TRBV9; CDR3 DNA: TGTGCCAGCAGCGTGCAGCCCCTGGACAGGGGGCTTGGCGAAAAACTGTTTTTT; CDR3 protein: CASSVQPLDRGLGEKLFF
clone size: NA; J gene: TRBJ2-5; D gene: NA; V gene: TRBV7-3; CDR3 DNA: TGTGCCAGCAGCTCGGGACCGCGAGAGACCCAGTACTTC; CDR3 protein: CASSSGPRETQYF
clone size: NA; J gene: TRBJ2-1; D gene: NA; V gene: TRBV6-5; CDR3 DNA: TGTGCCAGCAGTACCACAGGGGGGGCATACAATGAGCAGTTCTTC; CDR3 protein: CASSTTGGAYNEQFF
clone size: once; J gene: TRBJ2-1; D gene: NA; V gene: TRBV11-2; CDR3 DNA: TGTGCCAGCAGCTTAGTGCTCGCGACTGAGCAGTTCTTC; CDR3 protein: CASSLVLATEQFF
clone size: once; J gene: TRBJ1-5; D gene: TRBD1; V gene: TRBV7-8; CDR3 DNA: TGTGCCAGCAGCTCGATTAGTGGGACAGGGGTGGGCCAGCCCCAGCATTTT; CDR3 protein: CASSSISGTGVGQPQHF
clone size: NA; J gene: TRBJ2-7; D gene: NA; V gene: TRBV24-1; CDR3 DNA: TGTGCCACCATACCCCATACCAGGTGGGAGCAGTACTTC; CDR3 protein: CATIPHTRWEQYF
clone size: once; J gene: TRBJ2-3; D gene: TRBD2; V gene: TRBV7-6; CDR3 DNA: TGTGCCACCAAGGTTGGAGGGCTAGCGGGAGCGTATACGCAGTATTTT; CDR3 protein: CATKVGGLAGAYTQYF
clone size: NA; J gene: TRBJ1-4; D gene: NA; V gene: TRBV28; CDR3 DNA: TGTGCCAGCAGTCTGACTACAGGAACAACTAATGAAAAACTGTTTTTT; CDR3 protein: CASSLTTGTTNEKLFF
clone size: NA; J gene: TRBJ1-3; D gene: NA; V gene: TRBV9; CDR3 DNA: TGTGCCAGCAGCGTAGGACCTAGCTCCTCTGGAAACACCATATATTTT; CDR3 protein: CASSVGPSSSGNTIYF
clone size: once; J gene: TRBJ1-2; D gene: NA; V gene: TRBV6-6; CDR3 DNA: TGTGCCAGCAGTTTTAGGGGGTACTATGGCTACACCTTC; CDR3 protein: CASSFRGYYGYTF